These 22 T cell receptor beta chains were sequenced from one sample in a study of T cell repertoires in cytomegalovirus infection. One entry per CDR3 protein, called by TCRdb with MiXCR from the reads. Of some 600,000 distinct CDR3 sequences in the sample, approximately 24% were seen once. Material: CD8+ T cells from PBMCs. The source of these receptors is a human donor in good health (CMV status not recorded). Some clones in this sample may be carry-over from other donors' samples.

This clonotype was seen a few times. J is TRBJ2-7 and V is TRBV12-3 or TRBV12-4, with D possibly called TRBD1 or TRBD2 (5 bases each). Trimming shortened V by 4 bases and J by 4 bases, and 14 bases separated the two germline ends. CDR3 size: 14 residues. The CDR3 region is CASSSRDPPYEQYF. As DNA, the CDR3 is TGTGCCAGCAGTTCCCGGGACCCACCTTACGAGCAGTACTTC.

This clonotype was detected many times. The CDR3 region has the DNA TGTGCCAGCAGCTTATGGCCGGGGGGACGAGAGACCCAGTACTTC. Translation: CASSLWPGGRETQYF. The J gene is TRBJ2-5, the V gene TRBV7-2, with 7 bases fitting TRBD2. The CDR3 sequence is 15 residues long. The germline V gene has CDR1 SGHTA and CDR2 FQGNSA. After removal of 2 bases from V and 4 bases from J, the junction contained 7 bases not matched to a gene.

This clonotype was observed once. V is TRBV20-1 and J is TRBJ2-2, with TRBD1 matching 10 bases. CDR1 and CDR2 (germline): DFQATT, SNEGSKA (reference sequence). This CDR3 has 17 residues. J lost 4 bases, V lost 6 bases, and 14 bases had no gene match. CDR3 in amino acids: CSADDRDRGFGTGELFF. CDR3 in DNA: TGCAGTGCCGACGACCGGGACAGGGGATTCGGCACCGGGGAGCTGTTTTTT.

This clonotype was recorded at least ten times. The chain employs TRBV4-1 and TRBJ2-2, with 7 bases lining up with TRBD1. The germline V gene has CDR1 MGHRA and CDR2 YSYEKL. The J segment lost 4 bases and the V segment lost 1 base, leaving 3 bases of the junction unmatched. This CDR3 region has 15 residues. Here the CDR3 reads CASSQGQGATGELFF. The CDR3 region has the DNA TGCGCCAGCAGCCAAGGACAGGGTGCCACCGGGGAGCTGTTTTTT.

CDR3 in amino acids: CSARDNGERYPRALHF. DNA for the CDR3: TGCAGTGCTAGAGATAACGGGGAACGCTACCCAAGGGCCCTCCACTTT. The V call is TRBV20-1, the J call TRBJ1-6; D remains ambiguous. This CDR3 region has 16 residues. The V end was cut by 0 bases, the J end by 14 bases, with 23 bases between. CDR1 is DFQATT and CDR2 is SNEGSKA in the germline V gene (reference sequence).

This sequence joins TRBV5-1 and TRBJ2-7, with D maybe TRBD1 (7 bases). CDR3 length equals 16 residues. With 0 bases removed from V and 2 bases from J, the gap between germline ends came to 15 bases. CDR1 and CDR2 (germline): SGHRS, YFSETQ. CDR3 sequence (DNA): TGCGCCAGCAGCTTGGGTGCAGGGGGGAAAGCCTACGAGCAGTACTTC. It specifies CASSLGAGGKAYEQYF. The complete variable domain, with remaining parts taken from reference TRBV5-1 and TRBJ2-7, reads KAGVTQTPRYLIKTRGQQVTLSCSPISGHRSVSWYQQTPGQGLQFLFEYFSETQRNKGNFPGRFSGRQFSNSRSEMNVSTLELGDSALYLCASSLGAGGKAYEQYFGPGTRLTVT.

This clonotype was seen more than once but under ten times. The CDR3 reads CASGDGALYNSPLHF. CDR3 in DNA: TGTGCTAGTGGGGACGGAGCTCTTTATAATTCACCCCTCCACTTT. The rearrangement links TRBV12-5 to TRBJ1-6; D is uncertain. The germline gives CDR1 LGHNT, CDR2 FRNRAP. Trimming shortened V by 6 bases and J by 4 bases, and 13 bases separated the two germline ends. The CDR3 totals 15 residues. The full variable domain, in which reference TRBV12-5 and TRBJ1-6 provide the parts outside the CDR3, is DARVTQTPRHKVTEMGQEVTMRCQPILGHNTVFWYRQTMMQGLELLAYFRNRAPLDDSGMPKDRFSAEMPDATLATLKIQPSEPRDSAVYFCASGDGALYNSPLHFGNGTRLTVT.

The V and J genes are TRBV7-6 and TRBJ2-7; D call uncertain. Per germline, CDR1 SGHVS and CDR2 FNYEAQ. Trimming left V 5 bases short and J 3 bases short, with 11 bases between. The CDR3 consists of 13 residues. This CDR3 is CASSLLLDYEQYF. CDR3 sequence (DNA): TGTGCCAGCAGCCTTTTACTGGACTACGAGCAGTACTTC.

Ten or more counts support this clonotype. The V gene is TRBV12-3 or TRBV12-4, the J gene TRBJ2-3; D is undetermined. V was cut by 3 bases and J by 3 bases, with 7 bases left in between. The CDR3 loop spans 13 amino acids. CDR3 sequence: CASSLDGTDTQYF. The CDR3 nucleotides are TGTGCCAGCAGTTTGGACGGAACAGATACGCAGTATTTT.

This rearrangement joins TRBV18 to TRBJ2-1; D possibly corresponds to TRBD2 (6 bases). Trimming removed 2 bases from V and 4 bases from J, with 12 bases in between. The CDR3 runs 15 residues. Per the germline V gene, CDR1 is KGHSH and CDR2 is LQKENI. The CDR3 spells CASSPVWGTYNEQFF. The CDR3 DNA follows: TGTGCCAGCTCACCAGTCTGGGGGACTTACAATGAGCAGTTCTTC. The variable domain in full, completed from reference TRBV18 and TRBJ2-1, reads NAGVMQNPRHLVRRRGQEARLRCSPMKGHSHVYWYRQLPEEGLKFMVYLQKENIIDESGMPKERFSAEFPKEGPSILRIQQVVRGDSAAYFCASSPVWGTYNEQFFGPGTRLTVL.

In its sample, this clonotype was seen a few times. CDR3 DNA sequence: TGTGCCAGTAGTATAGGAGGGGAACAATCCTACAATGAGCAGTTCTTC. Translation: CASSIGGEQSYNEQFF. The chain is built from TRBV19 and TRBJ2-1; the D gene could be TRBD1 or TRBD2 (5 bases each). Germline values: CDR1 LNHDA, CDR2 SQIVND (reference sequence). With 1 base removed from V and 1 base from J, the gap between germline ends came to 11 bases. This CDR3 is 16 amino acids long. Filled out from reference TRBV19 and TRBJ2-1, the complete variable domain reads DGGITQSPKYLFRKEGQNVTLSCEQNLNHDAMYWYRQDPGQGLRLIYYSQIVNDFQKGDIAEGYSVSREKKESFPLTVTSAQKNPTAFYLCASSIGGEQSYNEQFFGPGTRLTVL.

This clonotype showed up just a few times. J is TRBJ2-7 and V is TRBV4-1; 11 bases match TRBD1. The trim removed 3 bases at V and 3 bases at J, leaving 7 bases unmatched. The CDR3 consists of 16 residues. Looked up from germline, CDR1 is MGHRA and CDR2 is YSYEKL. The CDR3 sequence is CASSQGLGQGDYEQYF. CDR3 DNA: TGCGCCAGCAGCCAGGGGTTGGGACAGGGGGACTACGAGCAGTACTTC.

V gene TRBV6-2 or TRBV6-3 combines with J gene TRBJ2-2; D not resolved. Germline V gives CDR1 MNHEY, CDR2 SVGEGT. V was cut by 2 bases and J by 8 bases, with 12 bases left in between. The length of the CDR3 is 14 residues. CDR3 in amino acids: CASSYGNYGGELFF. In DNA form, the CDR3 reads TGTGCCAGCAGTTACGGAAACTACGGGGGGGAGCTGTTTTTT.

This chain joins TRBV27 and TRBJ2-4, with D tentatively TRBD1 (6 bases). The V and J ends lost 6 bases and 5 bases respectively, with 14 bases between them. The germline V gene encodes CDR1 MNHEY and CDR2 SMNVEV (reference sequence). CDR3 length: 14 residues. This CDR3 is CASRKQGSENIQYF. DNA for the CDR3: TGTGCCAGCAGAAAACAGGGCTCCGAAAACATTCAGTACTTC.

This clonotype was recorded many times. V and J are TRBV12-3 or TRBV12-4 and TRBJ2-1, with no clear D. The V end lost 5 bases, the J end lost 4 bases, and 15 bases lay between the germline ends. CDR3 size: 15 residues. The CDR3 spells CASSPPGPWYNEQFF. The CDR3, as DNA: TGTGCCAGCAGTCCTCCGGGCCCCTGGTACAATGAGCAGTTCTTC.

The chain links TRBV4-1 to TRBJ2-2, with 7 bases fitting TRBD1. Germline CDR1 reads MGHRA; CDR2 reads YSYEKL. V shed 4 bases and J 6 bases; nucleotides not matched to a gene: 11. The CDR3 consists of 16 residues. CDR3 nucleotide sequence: TGCGCCAGCAGCCGATGGACAGGCGGAACGGCCGGGGAGCTGTTTTTT. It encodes CASSRWTGGTAGELFF.

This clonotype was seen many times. CDR3 residues: CASSAQERYGYTF. The CDR3 region has the DNA TGTGCCAGCAGCGCACAGGAGCGCTATGGCTACACCTTC. This chain joins TRBV7-8 and TRBJ1-2; tentative D call: TRBD1 (5 bases). Trimming shortened V by 5 bases and J by 4 bases, and 11 bases separated the two germline ends. This CDR3 region has 13 residues. Germline CDR1 is SGHVS and CDR2 is FQNEAQ.

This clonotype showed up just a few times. The CDR3 region has the DNA TGTGCCAGTAGTATAGACAACAAATACAATGAGCAGTTCTTC. Its protein product is CASSIDNKYNEQFF. The chain joins TRBV19 to TRBJ2-1, with D hard to call. CDR1 and CDR2 (germline): LNHDA, SQIVND (reference sequence). The CDR3 is made up of 14 amino acids. Trimming shortened V by 0 bases and J by 4 bases, and 7 bases separated the two germline ends.

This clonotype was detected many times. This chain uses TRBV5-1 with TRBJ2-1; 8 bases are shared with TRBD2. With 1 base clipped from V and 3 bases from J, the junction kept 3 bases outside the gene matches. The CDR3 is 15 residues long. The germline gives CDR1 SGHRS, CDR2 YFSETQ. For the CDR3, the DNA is TGCGCCAGCAGCTTGACTAGCGGCGACTACAATGAGCAGTTCTTC. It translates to CASSLTSGDYNEQFF.

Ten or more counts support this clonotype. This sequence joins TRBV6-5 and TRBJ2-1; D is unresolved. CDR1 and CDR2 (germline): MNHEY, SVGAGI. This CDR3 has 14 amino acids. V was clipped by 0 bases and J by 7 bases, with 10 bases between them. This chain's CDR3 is CASSYSKGWNEQFF. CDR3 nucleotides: TGTGCCAGCAGTTACTCAAAGGGTTGGAATGAGCAGTTCTTC.

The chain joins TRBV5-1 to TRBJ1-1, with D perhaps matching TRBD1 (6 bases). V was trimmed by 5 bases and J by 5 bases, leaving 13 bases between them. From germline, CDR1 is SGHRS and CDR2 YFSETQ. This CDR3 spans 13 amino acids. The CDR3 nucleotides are TGCGCCAGCAGGATGGGGGCGCGTACTGAAGCTTTCTTT. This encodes CASRMGARTEAFF.

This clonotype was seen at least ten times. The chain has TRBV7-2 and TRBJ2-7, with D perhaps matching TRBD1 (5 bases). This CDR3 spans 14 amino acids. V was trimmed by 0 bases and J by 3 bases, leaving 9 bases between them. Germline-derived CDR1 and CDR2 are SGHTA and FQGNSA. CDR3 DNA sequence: TGTGCCAGCAGCTTAGCGCGGCAGGGCTACGAGCAGTACTTC. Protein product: CASSLARQGYEQYF.